Sequencing of this TCR beta chain was carried out in a study of human CD8 memory T cell subsets. Sequencing libraries of TCR beta were made by UMI-labeled 5' RACE. As processed by the authors: Every library of TCR beta sequences contained functional CDR3 beta clonotypes numbering between roughly 3,000 and 20,000. After re-calling the 5' RACE reads, TCRdb lists one entry per CDR3 protein, DNA absent. The V and J calls follow TCRdb's processing rather than the paper's. The record lists some 4,000 distinct CDR3 sequences, of which the ten most abundant hold approximately 32%. The V gene's germline CDR1 is MRHNA and CDR2 SNTAGT. This CDR3 has 16 residues.

The source material was CD8+ effector memory T cells (TEM) sorted from PBMCs. Subset reported: effector memory CD8 T cells, CCR7- CD45RO+ CD95+. The V call is TRBV6-4, the J call TRBJ2-1; TCRdb's assignment of TRBD1 cannot be checked, as there is no DNA. This receptor was taken from a human donor in good health. The CDR3 sequence: CASSDSVQSSYNEQFF.